The clone carrying this T cell receptor (beta chain) was observed once. Antigen unknown. The data belong to a study of post-analysis software for immune sequencing data. Whole-study findings and limits: Among 4 or 5 TRBV segments more frequent in patients than controls were TRBV5-6, TRBV5-1 and TRBV20-1.

Trimming removed 10 bases at V and 8 bases at J, with 20 bases between. The CDR3 totals 13 residues. In germline, CDR1 is ENHRY, CDR2 SYGVKD. Unique molecular identifiers were built into the TCR beta cDNA libraries. Via MiXCR, TCRdb re-called the PCR reads, giving one row per CDR3 protein. The sample includes 380,000 or so distinct CDR3 sequences, approximately 38% of them seen just once. The chain has TRBV10-3 and TRBJ1-2; no reliable D call. The sequence came from a girl aged 10-17 years with multiple sclerosis. The source material was blood. The CDR3 sequence: CATAPDYSPGYTF. CDR3 bases: TGTGCCACCGCACCCGACTACTCTCCCGGCTACACCTTC.